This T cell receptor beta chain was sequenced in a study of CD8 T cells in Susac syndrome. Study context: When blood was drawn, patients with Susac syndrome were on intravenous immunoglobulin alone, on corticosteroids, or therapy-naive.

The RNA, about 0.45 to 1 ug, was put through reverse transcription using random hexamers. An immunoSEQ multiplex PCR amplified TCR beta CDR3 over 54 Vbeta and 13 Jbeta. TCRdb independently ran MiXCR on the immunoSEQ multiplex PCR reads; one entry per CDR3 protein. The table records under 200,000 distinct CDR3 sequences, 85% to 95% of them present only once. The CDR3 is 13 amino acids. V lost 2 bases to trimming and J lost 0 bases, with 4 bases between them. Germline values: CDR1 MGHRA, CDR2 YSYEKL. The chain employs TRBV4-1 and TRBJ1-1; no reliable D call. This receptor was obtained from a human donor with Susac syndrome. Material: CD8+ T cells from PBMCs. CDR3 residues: CASSQTMNTEAFF. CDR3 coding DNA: TGCGCCAGCAGCCAAACTATGAACACTGAAGCTTTCTTT.